There are many counts of the clone carrying this TCR beta chain. Its cognate antigen is unknown. Isolation recovered at least 6.5 million PBMCs from every sample. V shed 3 bases and J shed 6 bases, with 12 bases lying between them. CDR3 length: 13 amino acids. Using a J-beta primer mix together with a sample-barcoded 5' primer, a second PCR was run for roughly 6 to 12 cycles. Each CDR3 protein is one row after TCRdb ran MiXCR on the 5' RACE reads. The sample shows 1.8 million or so distinct CDR3 sequences, about two fifths of them seen only once. The sample belongs to a study of blood T cells in healthy people across ages. At the level of the study: Through template switching, about one barcoded beta molecule was captured per two T cells, as measured in model experiments.

Whole-study results and caveats: No conclusive comparison of naive versus antigen-experienced cells was possible with unsorted PBMCs.

This TCR was sampled from a human donor in good health. Specimen: blood. The chain employs TRBV12-3 or TRBV12-4 and TRBJ2-7; D uncertain. The CDR3 nucleotides are TGTGCCAGCAGTTTCGGAAGCTCGCGCGAGCAGTACTTC. Translated, it gives CASSFGSSREQYF.